This TCR beta chain was captured by sequencing in a study of cytomegalovirus exposure and HLA in healthy donors. Across the study: Clustering assigned around 77% of the approximately 430 genotyped donors to the Caucasian-associated ancestry cluster. Study-wide points: Reports indicated that the classifier achieved high specificity and sensitivity in diagnosing cytomegalovirus status. Cytomegalovirus association was assigned to about 150 TCR beta chains. Specificity for CMV antigens was confirmed in vitro for a few of the CMV-associated chains.

PCR primers comprised 60 Vbeta and 13 Jbeta primers. Repertoires were generated with immunoSEQ multiplex PCR, while TCRdb's copy carries only in-frame clones and drops some. The top ten hold roughly 1.3% of the sample, which has some 140,000 clones, 65% to 80% seen once. There are 15 residues in the CDR3. Per germline, CDR1 LNHDA and CDR2 SQIVND (reference sequence). V shed 6 bases and J 10 bases; nucleotides not matched to a gene: 11. As regards this clone: What it recognizes is unknown.

What was sequenced was PBMCs. The rearrangement joins TRBV19 to TRBJ2-1; TRBD2 aligns across 11 bases. This receptor was identified in a male donor in good health and CMV-seropositive. The chain's CDR3 is CASREDSGTSGEQFF. The CDR3 DNA follows: TGTGCCAGTAGAGAAGATTCCGGGACTAGCGGAGAGCAGTTCTTC.